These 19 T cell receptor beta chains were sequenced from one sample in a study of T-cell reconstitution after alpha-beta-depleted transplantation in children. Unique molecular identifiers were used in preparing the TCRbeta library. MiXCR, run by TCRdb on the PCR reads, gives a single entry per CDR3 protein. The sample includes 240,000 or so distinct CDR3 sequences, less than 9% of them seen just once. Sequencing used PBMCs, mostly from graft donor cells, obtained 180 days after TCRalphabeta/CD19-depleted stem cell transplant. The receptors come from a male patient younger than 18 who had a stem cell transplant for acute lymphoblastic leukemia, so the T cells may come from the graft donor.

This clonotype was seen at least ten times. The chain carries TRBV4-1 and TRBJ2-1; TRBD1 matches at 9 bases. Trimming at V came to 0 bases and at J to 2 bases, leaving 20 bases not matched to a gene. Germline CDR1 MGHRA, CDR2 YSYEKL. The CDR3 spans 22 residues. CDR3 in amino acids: CASSQDSWYRGLVSPTYNEQFF. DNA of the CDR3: TGCGCCAGCAGCCAAGACTCTTGGTACAGGGGGCTGGTTTCGCCAACCTACAATGAGCAGTTCTTC.

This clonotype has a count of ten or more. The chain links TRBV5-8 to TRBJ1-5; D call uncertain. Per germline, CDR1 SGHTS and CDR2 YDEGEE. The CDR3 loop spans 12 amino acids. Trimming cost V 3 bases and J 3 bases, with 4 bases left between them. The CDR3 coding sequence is TGTGCCAGCAGCTGGCTCAATCAGCCCCAGCATTTT. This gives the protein CASSWLNQPQHF.

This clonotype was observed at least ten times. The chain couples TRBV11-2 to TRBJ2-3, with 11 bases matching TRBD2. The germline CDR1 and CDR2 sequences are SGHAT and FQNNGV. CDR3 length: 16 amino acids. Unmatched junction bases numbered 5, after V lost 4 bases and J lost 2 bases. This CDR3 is CASSSRLAGLTDTQYF. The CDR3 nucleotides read TGTGCCAGCAGCTCCAGACTAGCGGGACTCACAGATACGCAGTATTTT.

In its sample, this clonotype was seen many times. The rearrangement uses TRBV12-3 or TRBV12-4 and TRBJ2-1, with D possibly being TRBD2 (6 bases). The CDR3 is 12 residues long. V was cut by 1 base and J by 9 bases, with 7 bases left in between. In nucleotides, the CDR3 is TGTGCCAGCAGTTTAGTAGCGGCTGAGCAGTTCTTC. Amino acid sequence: CASSLVAAEQFF.

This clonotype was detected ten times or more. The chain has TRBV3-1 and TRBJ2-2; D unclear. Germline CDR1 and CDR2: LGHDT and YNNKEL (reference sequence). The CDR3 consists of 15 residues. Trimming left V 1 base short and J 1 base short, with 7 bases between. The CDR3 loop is CASSQVSGNTGELFF. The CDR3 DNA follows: TGTGCCAGCAGCCAAGTGTCCGGGAACACCGGGGAGCTGTTTTTT.

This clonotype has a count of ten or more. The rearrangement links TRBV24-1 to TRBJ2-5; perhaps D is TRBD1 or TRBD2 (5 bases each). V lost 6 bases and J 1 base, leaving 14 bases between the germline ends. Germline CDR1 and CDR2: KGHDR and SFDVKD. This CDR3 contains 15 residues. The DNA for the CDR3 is TGTGCCACCAGTTACCCCTGGGGGTTCCAAGAGACCCAGTACTTC. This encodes CATSYPWGFQETQYF.

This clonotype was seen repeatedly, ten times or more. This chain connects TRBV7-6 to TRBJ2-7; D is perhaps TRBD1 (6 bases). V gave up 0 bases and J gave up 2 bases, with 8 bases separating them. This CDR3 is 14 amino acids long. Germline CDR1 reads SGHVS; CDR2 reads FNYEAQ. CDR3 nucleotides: TGTGCCAGCAGCTTAGCGGACAGAACCTACGAGCAGTACTTC. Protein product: CASSLADRTYEQYF.

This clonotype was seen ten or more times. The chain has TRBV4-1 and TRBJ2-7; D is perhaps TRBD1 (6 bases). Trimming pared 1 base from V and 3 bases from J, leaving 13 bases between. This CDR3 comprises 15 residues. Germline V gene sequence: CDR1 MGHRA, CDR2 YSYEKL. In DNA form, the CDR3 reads TGCGCCAGCAGCCAAGTAGGGGACACCCTCTACGAGCAGTACTTC. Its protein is CASSQVGDTLYEQYF.

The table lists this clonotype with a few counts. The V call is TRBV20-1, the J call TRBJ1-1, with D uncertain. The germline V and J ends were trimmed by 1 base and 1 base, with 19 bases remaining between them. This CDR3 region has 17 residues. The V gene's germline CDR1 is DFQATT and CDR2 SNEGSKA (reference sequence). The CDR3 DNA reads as TGCAGTGCTAGAGTTCTGATCCCTCGGGCCCCGAACACTGAAGCTTTCTTT. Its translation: CSARVLIPRAPNTEAFF.

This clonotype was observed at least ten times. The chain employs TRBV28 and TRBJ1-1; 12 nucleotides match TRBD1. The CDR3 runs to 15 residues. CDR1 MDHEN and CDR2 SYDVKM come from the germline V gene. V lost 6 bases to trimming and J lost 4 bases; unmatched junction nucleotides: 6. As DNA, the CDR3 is TGTGCCAGCAGGCGGACGGGACAGGGGGCCACTGAAGCTTTCTTT. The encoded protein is CASRRTGQGATEAFF. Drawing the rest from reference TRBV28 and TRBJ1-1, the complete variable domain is DVKVTQSSRYLVKRTGEKVFLECVQDMDHENMFWYRQDPGLGLRLIYFSYDVKMKEKGDIPEGYSVSREKKERFSLILESASTNQTSMYLCASRRTGQGATEAFFGQGTRLTVV.

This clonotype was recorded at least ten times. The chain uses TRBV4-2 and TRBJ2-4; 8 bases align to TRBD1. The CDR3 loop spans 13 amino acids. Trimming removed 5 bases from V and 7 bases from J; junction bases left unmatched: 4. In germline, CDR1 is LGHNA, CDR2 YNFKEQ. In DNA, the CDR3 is TGTGCCAGCAGCGTGCAGGGGGCGAACATTCAGTACTTC. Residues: CASSVQGANIQYF.

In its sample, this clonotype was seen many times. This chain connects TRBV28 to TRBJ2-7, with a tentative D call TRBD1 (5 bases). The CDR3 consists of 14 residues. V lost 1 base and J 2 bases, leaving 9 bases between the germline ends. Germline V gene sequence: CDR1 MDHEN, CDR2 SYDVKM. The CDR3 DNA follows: TGTGCCAGCAGTTTATTGGTAGGGGCCTACGAGCAGTACTTC. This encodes CASSLLVGAYEQYF.

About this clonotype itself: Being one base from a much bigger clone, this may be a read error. For the CDR3, the DNA is TGTGCCAGCAGCTTAAGGGCCAACCCGGGGCAGACCCAGTACTTC. Translation: CASSLRANPGQTQYF. The V gene is TRBV11-2, the J gene TRBJ2-5; the D gene could be TRBD1 or TRBD2 (5 bases each). Per the germline V gene, CDR1 is SGHAT and CDR2 is FQNNGV. V gave up 2 bases and J gave up 6 bases, with 16 bases separating them. The CDR3 totals 15 residues.

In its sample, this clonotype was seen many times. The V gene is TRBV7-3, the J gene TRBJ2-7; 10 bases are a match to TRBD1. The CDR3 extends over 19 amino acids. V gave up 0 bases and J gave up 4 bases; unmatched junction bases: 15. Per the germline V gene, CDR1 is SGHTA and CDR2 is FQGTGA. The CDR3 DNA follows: TGTGCCAGCAGCTTAACGCTCAAAAAGAGACAGGGGGCGAATTACGAGCAGTACTTC. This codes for CASSLTLKKRQGANYEQYF.

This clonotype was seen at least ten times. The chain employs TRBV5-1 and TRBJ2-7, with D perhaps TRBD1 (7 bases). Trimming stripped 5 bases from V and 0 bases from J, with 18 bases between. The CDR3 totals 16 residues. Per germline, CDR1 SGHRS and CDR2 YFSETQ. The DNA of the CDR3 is TGCGCCAGCAGTATTACAGGGGAGGTGGCCTCCTACGAGCAGTACTTC. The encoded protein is CASSITGEVASYEQYF.

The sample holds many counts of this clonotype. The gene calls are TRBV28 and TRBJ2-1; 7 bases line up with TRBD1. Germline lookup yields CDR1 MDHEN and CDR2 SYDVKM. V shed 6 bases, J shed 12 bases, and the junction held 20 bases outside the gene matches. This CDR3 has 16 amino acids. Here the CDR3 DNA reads TGTGCCAGCAGGGGGACAGAGGTTGGCTTTTCCGAGGGGCAGTTCTTC. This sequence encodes CASRGTEVGFSEGQFF.

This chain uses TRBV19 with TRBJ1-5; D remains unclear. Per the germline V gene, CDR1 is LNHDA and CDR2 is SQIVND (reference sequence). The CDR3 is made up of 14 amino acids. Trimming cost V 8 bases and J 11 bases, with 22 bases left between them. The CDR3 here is CASGKGPAAGSQHF. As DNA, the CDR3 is TGTGCCAGTGGAAAAGGCCCCGCGGCGGGGTCCCAGCATTTT.

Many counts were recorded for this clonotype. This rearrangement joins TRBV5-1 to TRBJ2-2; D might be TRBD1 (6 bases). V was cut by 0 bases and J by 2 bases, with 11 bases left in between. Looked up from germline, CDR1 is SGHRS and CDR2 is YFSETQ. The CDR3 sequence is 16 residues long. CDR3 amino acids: CASSLAPGANTGELFF. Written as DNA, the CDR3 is TGCGCCAGCAGCTTGGCCCCAGGGGCTAACACCGGGGAGCTGTTTTTT.

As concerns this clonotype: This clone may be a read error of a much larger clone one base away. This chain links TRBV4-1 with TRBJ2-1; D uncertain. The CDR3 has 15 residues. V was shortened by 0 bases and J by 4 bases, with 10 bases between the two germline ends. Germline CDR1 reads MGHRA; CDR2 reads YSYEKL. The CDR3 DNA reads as TGCGCCAGCAGCCAAGAAAGCTGGGCGTACAATGAGCAGTTCTTC. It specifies CASSQESWAYNEQFF.